These T cell receptor beta chains were read from a single sample in a study of T cell repertoires in cytomegalovirus infection. MiXCR, applied by TCRdb to the reads, yields one record per CDR3 protein. The sample consists of about 300,000 distinct CDR3 sequences, 9.6% of them appearing once. Sample: PBMCs. Receptors originate from a human donor in good health (CMV status not recorded). Some clones in this sample may be carry-over from other donors' samples. The CDR3 runs from the conserved cysteine through the conserved F or W. A D gene is named only where the DNA matches it firmly. Some rows have no size entry. The others give once, few or many, or a class for an expanded clone.

J gene: TRBJ2-5; CDR3 length: 13; V gene: TRBV28; clone size: many; D gene: .; CDR3 DNA: TGTGCCAGCAGCATCGGGGGTTGGGAGACCCAGTACTTC; CDR3 protein: CASSIGGWETQYF
J gene: TRBJ1-2; CDR3 length: 13; V gene: TRBV28; clone size: .; D gene: .; CDR3 DNA: TGTGCCAGCAGTTGGGGGAACAATTATGGCTACACCTTC; CDR3 protein: CASSWGNNYGYTF
J gene: TRBJ2-3; CDR3 length: 11; V gene: TRBV7-2; clone size: many; D gene: .; CDR3 DNA: TGTGCCAGCAGCCCCCTGGATACGCAGTATTTT; CDR3 protein: CASSPLDTQYF
J gene: TRBJ2-3; CDR3 length: 16; V gene: TRBV19; clone size: many; D gene: .; CDR3 DNA: TGTGCCAGTCGAATGGGGCCCTTGAGGAGCACAGATACGCAGTATTTT; CDR3 protein: CASRMGPLRSTDTQYF
J gene: TRBJ2-1; CDR3 length: 15; V gene: TRBV2; clone size: few; D gene: .; CDR3 DNA: TGTGCCACCCAGGATGGGCAGGGCGTCTACAATGAGCAGTTCTTC; CDR3 protein: CATQDGQGVYNEQFF
J gene: TRBJ2-1; CDR3 length: 14; V gene: TRBV4-1; clone size: few; D gene: TRBD2; CDR3 DNA: TGCGCCAGCAGCCAAGTTCTAGCGGACAATGAGCAGTTCTTC; CDR3 protein: CASSQVLADNEQFF
J gene: TRBJ2-1; CDR3 length: 14; V gene: TRBV15; clone size: .; D gene: .; CDR3 DNA: TGTGCCACCAGCAGAGATGGGGGCTACAATGAGCAGTTCTTC; CDR3 protein: CATSRDGGYNEQFF
J gene: TRBJ2-3; CDR3 length: 15; V gene: TRBV29-1; clone size: few; D gene: TRBD2; CDR3 DNA: TGCAGCGTTCCCTCGCGTGGGGGGGGCACAGATACGCAGTATTTT; CDR3 protein: CSVPSRGGGTDTQYF
J gene: TRBJ2-5; CDR3 length: 17; V gene: TRBV6-1; clone size: many; D gene: .; CDR3 DNA: TGTGCCAGCAGTAACCTAGACAGATCCGAGGGCCAAGAGACCCAGTACTTC; CDR3 protein: CASSNLDRSEGQETQYF
J gene: TRBJ2-5; CDR3 length: 13; V gene: TRBV10-1; clone size: many; D gene: .; CDR3 DNA: TGCGCCAGCAGTGAGTCGTCAAGAGAGACCCAGTACTTC; CDR3 protein: CASSESSRETQYF
J gene: TRBJ1-5; CDR3 length: 14; V gene: TRBV14; clone size: many; D gene: .; CDR3 DNA: TGTGCCAGCAGCCCCTCGTCGGCTAATCAGCCCCAGCATTTT; CDR3 protein: CASSPSSANQPQHF
J gene: TRBJ2-2; CDR3 length: 13; V gene: TRBV28; clone size: many; D gene: TRBD1; CDR3 DNA: TGTGCCAGCTTCGACAGGGCTGGCGGGGAGCTGTTTTTT; CDR3 protein: CASFDRAGGELFF
J gene: TRBJ2-2; CDR3 length: 14; V gene: TRBV27; clone size: few; D gene: TRBD2; CDR3 DNA: TGTGCCAGCAGTCCCAACGGGAGGTCCGGGGAGCTGTTTTTT; CDR3 protein: CASSPNGRSGELFF
J gene: TRBJ2-1; CDR3 length: 15; V gene: TRBV5-1; clone size: many; D gene: TRBD1; CDR3 DNA: TGCGCCAGCAGACCGGGACAGAGCTCCTACAATGAGCAGTTCTTC; CDR3 protein: CASRPGQSSYNEQFF
J gene: TRBJ1-5; CDR3 length: 14; V gene: TRBV2; clone size: many; D gene: TRBD1; CDR3 DNA: TGTGCCAGCAGTGAATGGACAGGGGATCAGCCCCAGCATTTT; CDR3 protein: CASSEWTGDQPQHF
J gene: TRBJ2-5; CDR3 length: 15; V gene: TRBV6-2/TRBV6-3; clone size: .; D gene: TRBD2; CDR3 DNA: TGTGCCAGCAGTTTCTTAGCGGGGGCCTTTGAGACCCAGTACTTC; CDR3 protein: CASSFLAGAFETQYF
J gene: TRBJ1-2; CDR3 length: 13; V gene: TRBV7-2; clone size: many; D gene: TRBD1; CDR3 DNA: TGTGCCAGCAGCTCGGGACAGCGTGGAGGCTACACCTTC; CDR3 protein: CASSSGQRGGYTF
J gene: TRBJ2-7; CDR3 length: 13; V gene: TRBV20-1; clone size: few; D gene: .; CDR3 DNA: TGCAGTGCTAGCCGTCCGCCCTCCTACGAGCAGTACTTC; CDR3 protein: CSASRPPSYEQYF
J gene: TRBJ2-2; CDR3 length: 13; V gene: TRBV7-2; clone size: many; D gene: .; CDR3 DNA: TGTGCCAGCAGCTGGGGGAACACCGGGGAGCTGTTTTTT; CDR3 protein: CASSWGNTGELFF
J gene: TRBJ1-5; CDR3 length: 15; V gene: TRBV6-6; clone size: .; D gene: TRBD1; CDR3 DNA: TGTGCCAGCAGCCGTACGACAGGGGGCCCGATGGCCCAGCATTTT; CDR3 protein: CASSRTTGGPMAQHF
J gene: TRBJ2-2; CDR3 length: 15; V gene: TRBV7-2; clone size: many; D gene: .; CDR3 DNA: TGTGCCAGCAGCTTCGGGGGATCGAACACCGGGGAGCTGTTTTTT; CDR3 protein: CASSFGGSNTGELFF
J gene: TRBJ2-3; CDR3 length: 12; V gene: TRBV7-9; clone size: many; D gene: .; CDR3 DNA: TGTGCCAGCAGCTTAAGGTCGGATACGCAGTATTTT; CDR3 protein: CASSLRSDTQYF
J gene: TRBJ2-7; CDR3 length: 14; V gene: TRBV20-1; clone size: .; D gene: .; CDR3 DNA: TGCAGTGCTAGTCCCCCGGGACAAGCCCACGAGCAGTACTTC; CDR3 protein: CSASPPGQAHEQYF
J gene: TRBJ2-4; CDR3 length: 13; V gene: TRBV20-1; clone size: many; D gene: .; CDR3 DNA: TGCAGTGCTAGAGTTTCAGACGAAAACATTCAGTACTTC; CDR3 protein: CSARVSDENIQYF
J gene: TRBJ1-6; CDR3 length: 19; V gene: TRBV27; clone size: many; D gene: .; CDR3 DNA: TGTGCCAGCAGTCTCCTGACCCCTGGTCTGGGCTCCTATAATTCACCCCTCCACTTT; CDR3 protein: CASSLLTPGLGSYNSPLHF
J gene: TRBJ2-5; CDR3 length: 13; V gene: TRBV20-1; clone size: many; D gene: TRBD1; CDR3 DNA: TGCAGTGCTCCGGACAGGATCCAAGAGACCCAGTACTTC; CDR3 protein: CSAPDRIQETQYF
J gene: TRBJ1-2; CDR3 length: 12; V gene: TRBV28; clone size: few; D gene: .; CDR3 DNA: TGTGCCAGCAGAAACGCCCGTGACTGGTACACCTTC; CDR3 protein: CASRNARDWYTF
J gene: TRBJ2-1; CDR3 length: 12; V gene: TRBV20-1; clone size: many; D gene: TRBD2; CDR3 DNA: TGCAGTGAGGGCGGGGGGAACAATGAGCAGTTCTTC; CDR3 protein: CSEGGGNNEQFF